Listed below are T cell receptor beta chains from one sample, sequenced in a study of blood T cell repertoires in COVID-19. TCRdb keeps only in-frame clones here, not all; method: immunoSEQ multiplex PCR. The sample consists of over 200,000 clones, roughly 87% of them appearing once. The sample taken for sequencing was peripheral blood. These receptors all come from a man between 40 and 49 years old with active or convalescent COVID-19. CDR3s include the opening cysteine and the closing phenylalanine or tryptophan. A D gene is named only where the DNA matches it firmly. Expanded clones get a size class; other rows say once, few or many, or leave the size out.

TRBV10-1,-,TRBJ2-7,-,TGCGCCAGCAGTCGGAGGACAGAAGCCTACGAGCAGTACTTC,CASSRRTEAYEQYF
TRBV30,once,TRBJ1-6,TRBD1,TGTGCCTGGAGCATTACTACAGGGGGCGGATCACCCCTCCACTTT,CAWSITTGGGSPLHF
TRBV6-5,-,TRBJ2-2,-,TGTGCCAGCGGCGGGGGGGAGCTGTTTTTT,CASGGGELFF
TRBV4-1,-,TRBJ1-2,TRBD1,TGCGCCAGCAGCGACAGGGTAAACTATGGCTACACCTTC,CASSDRVNYGYTF
TRBV6-2/TRBV6-3,-,TRBJ2-7,-,TGTGCCAGCAGTTACTCGCTGGGGGGGCCCTCCTTCTCCTACGAGCAGTACTTC,CASSYSLGGPSFSYEQYF
TRBV6-5,-,TRBJ1-1,-,TGTGCCAGCAGTCCAGGGGTAGCGAACACTGAAGCTTTCTTT,CASSPGVANTEAFF
TRBV11-3,-,TRBJ1-5,-,TGTGCCAGCACCCGGGGGGGTATCGATCAGCCCCAGCATTTT,CASTRGGIDQPQHF
TRBV3-1/TRBV3-2,-,TRBJ1-6,TRBD1,TGTGCCAGCAGCGCCTCCGACAGGGGGCAAAAATCACCCCTCCACTTT,CASSASDRGQKSPLHF
TRBV2,once,TRBJ1-2,-,TGTGCCAGCAGTGGAAACAGCAACTATGGCTACACCTTC,CASSGNSNYGYTF
TRBV24-1,-,TRBJ2-5,-,TGTGCCACCAGTGACGCGTTACGGGAAGAGACCCAGTACTTC,CATSDALREETQYF
TRBV4-2,-,TRBJ1-1,-,TGTGCCAGCAGCCTCGGCGAGGCGGGTAACACTGAAGCTTTCTTT,CASSLGEAGNTEAFF
TRBV6-5,-,TRBJ1-5,-,TGTGCCAGCAGTAACCAGGGTTCTAGCAATCAGCCCCAGCATTTT,CASSNQGSSNQPQHF
TRBV19,-,TRBJ1-1,-,TGTGCCAGTGAACGGGGAGGGAACACTGAAGCTTTCTTT,CASERGGNTEAFF
TRBV29-1,-,TRBJ2-1,TRBD1,TGCAGCGTCCCGGACAGGAGAGACAATGAGCAGTTCTTC,CSVPDRRDNEQFF
TRBV28,-,TRBJ1-3,TRBD1,TGTGCCAGCAGTGTGACAGGGCCCGGAAACACCATATATTTT,CASSVTGPGNTIYF
TRBV19,-,TRBJ2-1,TRBD2,TGTGCCAGTATGAGGGAGGGATATGTCAATGAGCAGTTCTTC,CASMREGYVNEQFF
TRBV2,-,TRBJ1-6,-,TGTGCCAGCAAGAGTCAGGCTGGGCATTCACCCCTCCACTTT,CASKSQAGHSPLHF
TRBV5-4,many,TRBJ1-5,TRBD1,TGTGCCAGCAGCTTGGATGGACAGGGCTATCAGCCCCAGCATTTT,CASSLDGQGYQPQHF
TRBV19,-,TRBJ2-1,-,TGTGCCAGTAGACTCGCCGGGACTGTCTGGAATGAGCAGTTCTTC,CASRLAGTVWNEQFF
TRBV9,few,TRBJ2-7,TRBD1,TGTGCCAGCAGCCACGGACAGGGGACTACCTACGAGCAGTACTTC,CASSHGQGTTYEQYF
TRBV10-3,-,TRBJ2-2,-,TGTGCCATCAGTGACTTTGACAGGTTGAACACCGGGGAGCTGTTTTTT,CAISDFDRLNTGELFF
TRBV5-1,-,TRBJ2-3,TRBD2,TGCGCCAGCAGCCAGGGACTAGCGGGAGTAGGTGATACGCAGTATTTT,CASSQGLAGVGDTQYF
TRBV10-1,-,TRBJ2-2,-,TGCGCCAGCAGTGAACAGGCGAACACCGGGGAGCTGTTTTTT,CASSEQANTGELFF
TRBV19,once,TRBJ2-1,-,TGTGCCACCGAGGACAGTAGTTCCTACAATGAGCAGTTCTTC,CATEDSSSYNEQFF
TRBV7-8,-,TRBJ1-4,-,TGTGCCAGCAGCCGAAATGTTATTCAGGGCGGGGGTGAAAAACTGTTTTTT,CASSRNVIQGGGEKLFF
TRBV5-1,-,TRBJ2-4,-,TGCGCCAGCAGCCCACCCCAAGGAGTAACCAAAAACATTCAGTACTTC,CASSPPQGVTKNIQYF
TRBV6-6,-,TRBJ2-6,-,TGTGCCAGCAGTTACTCCCGGTCTGGGGCCAACGTCCTGACTTTC,CASSYSRSGANVLTF
TRBV19,-,TRBJ2-7,-,TGTGCCAGTAGTATAGTAACAGATATACCCCCCTACGAGCAGTACTTC,CASSIVTDIPPYEQYF
TRBV6-5,once,TRBJ2-7,TRBD2,TGTGCCAGCAGTCCTACCTCCGGGGACTACTACGAGCAGTACTTC,CASSPTSGDYYEQYF
TRBV11-2,few,TRBJ1-5,-,TGTGCCAGCAGCAGTTCGGGAGCCCAGCATTTT,CASSSSGAQHF
TRBV28,few,TRBJ2-2,-,TGTGCCAGCAGTTCAGCCCAGGCCGGGGAGCTGTTTTTT,CASSSAQAGELFF
TRBV4-1,-,TRBJ2-5,TRBD2,TGCGCCAGCAGCCGCAACGCCGGGACTAGCGGGATCGGGGGCGTAGGGGAGACCCAGTACTTC,CASSRNAGTSGIGGVGETQYF
TRBV7-3,once,TRBJ2-4,-,TGTGCCAGCAGCTTGGGACTCCCGGGCGTGGACATTCAGTACTTC,CASSLGLPGVDIQYF
TRBV30,-,TRBJ2-1,TRBD2,TGTGCCTGGAGCCGGGGGGGCGGACCCAATGAGCAGTTCTTC,CAWSRGGGPNEQFF
TRBV19,-,TRBJ1-5,-,TGTGCCAGTAGTATGCTCCCAGAAGGCAATCAGCCCCAGCATTTT,CASSMLPEGNQPQHF
TRBV21-1,-,TRBJ1-1,-,TGTGCCAGCAGCACGGCTTTCTTT,CASSTAFF
TRBV20-1,-,TRBJ2-7,TRBD2,TGCAGTGCTAGTACTAGCGGGGGTCCTATCTCCTACGAGCAGTACTTC,CSASTSGGPISYEQYF
TRBV6-1,-,TRBJ2-7,TRBD1,TGTGCCAGCAGTGATAGGGACAGCCCCGACTCCTACGAGCAGTACTTC,CASSDRDSPDSYEQYF
TRBV5-1,once,TRBJ2-7,TRBD2,TGCGCCAGCAGGCCCCTAGCGGCCTACGAGCAGTACTTC,CASRPLAAYEQYF
TRBV27,once,TRBJ2-7,-,TGTGCCAGCAGTTTACCAGGGGCGAGGGAGCAGTACTTC,CASSLPGAREQYF
TRBV18,-,TRBJ1-1,-,TGTGCCAGCTCACCAGGAGGAACGACGAACACTGAAGCTTTCTTT,CASSPGGTTNTEAFF
TRBV2,few,TRBJ1-1,-,TGTGCCAGTTGTCGGACAGCCCGAAACACTGAAGCTTTCTTT,CASCRTARNTEAFF
TRBV10-2,-,TRBJ2-3,-,TGCGCCAGCAGGGACTACCCAGATACGCAGTATTTT,CASRDYPDTQYF
TRBV6-5,-,TRBJ2-2,-,TGTGCCAGCAGACGCGTGAGGACCGGGGAGCTGTTTTTT,CASRRVRTGELFF